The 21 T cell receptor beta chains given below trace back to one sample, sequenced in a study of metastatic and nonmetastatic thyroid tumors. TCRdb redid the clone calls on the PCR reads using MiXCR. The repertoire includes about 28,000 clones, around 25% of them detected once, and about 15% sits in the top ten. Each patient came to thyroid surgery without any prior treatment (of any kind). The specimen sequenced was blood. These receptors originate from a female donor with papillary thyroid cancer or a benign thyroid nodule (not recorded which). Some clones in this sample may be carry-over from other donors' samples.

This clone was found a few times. CDR3 nucleotide sequence: TGTGCCAGCAGAAACGAGGAGTTGAAAGGCTACACCTTC. Its translation: CASRNEELKGYTF. The chain recombines TRBV28 with TRBJ1-2, with D unresolved. The V gene's germline CDR1 is MDHEN and CDR2 SYDVKM. The CDR3 covers 13 residues. Trimming cost V 6 bases and J 8 bases, with 16 bases left between them.

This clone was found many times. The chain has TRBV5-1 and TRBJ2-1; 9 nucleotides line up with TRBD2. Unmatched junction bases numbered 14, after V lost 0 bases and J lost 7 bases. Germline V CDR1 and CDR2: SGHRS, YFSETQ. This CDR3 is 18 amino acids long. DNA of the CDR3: TGCGCCAGCAGCTTGGGAATGGCGGGCGGGAGGGCCGTGAATGAGCAGTTCTTC. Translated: CASSLGMAGGRAVNEQFF.

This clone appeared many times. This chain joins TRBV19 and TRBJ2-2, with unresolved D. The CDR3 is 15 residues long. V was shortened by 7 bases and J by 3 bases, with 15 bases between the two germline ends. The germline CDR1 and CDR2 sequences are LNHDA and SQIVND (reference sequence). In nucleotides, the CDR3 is TGTGCCAGTACCGCCCGGGTCACTTACACCGGGGAGCTGTTTTTT. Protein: CASTARVTYTGELFF.

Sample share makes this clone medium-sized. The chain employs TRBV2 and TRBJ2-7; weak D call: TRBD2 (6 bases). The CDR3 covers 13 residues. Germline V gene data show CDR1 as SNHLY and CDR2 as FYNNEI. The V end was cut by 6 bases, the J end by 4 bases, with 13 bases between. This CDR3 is CASSVGRGYEQYF. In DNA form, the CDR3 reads TGTGCCAGCAGCGTTGGCCGGGGGTACGAGCAGTACTTC.

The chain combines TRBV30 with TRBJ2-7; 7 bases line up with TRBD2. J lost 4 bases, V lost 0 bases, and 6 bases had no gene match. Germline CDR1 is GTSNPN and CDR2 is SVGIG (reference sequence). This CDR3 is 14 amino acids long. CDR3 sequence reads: CAWSVGGKAYEQYF. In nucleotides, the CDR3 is TGTGCCTGGAGTGTCGGGGGGAAAGCATACGAGCAGTACTTC.

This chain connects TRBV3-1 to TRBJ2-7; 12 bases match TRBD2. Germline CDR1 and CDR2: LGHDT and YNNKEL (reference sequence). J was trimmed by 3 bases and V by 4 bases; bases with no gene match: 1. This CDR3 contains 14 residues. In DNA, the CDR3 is TGTGCCAGCAGCCGACTAGCGGGAGACTACGAGCAGTACTTC. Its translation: CASSRLAGDYEQYF.

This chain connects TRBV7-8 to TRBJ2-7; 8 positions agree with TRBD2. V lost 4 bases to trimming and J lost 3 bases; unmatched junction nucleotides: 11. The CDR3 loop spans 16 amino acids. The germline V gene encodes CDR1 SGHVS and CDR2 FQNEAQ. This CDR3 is CASSSGSGSAIYEQYF. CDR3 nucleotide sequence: TGTGCCAGCAGCTCCGGAAGCGGGAGTGCTATCTACGAGCAGTACTTC. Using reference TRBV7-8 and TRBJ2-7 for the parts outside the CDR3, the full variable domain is GAGVSQSPRYKVAKRGQDVALRCDPISGHVSLFWYQQALGQGPEFLTYFQNEAQLDKSGLPSDRFFAERPEGSVSTLKIQRTQQEDSAVYLCASSSGSGSAIYEQYFGPGTRLTVT.

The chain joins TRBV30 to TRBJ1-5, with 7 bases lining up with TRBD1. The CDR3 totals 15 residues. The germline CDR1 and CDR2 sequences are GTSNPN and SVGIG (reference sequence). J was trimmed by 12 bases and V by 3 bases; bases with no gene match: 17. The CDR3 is CAWSATGTVNQNQHF. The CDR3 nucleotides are TGTGCCTGGAGCGCCACCGGGACAGTCAATCAGAACCAGCATTTT.

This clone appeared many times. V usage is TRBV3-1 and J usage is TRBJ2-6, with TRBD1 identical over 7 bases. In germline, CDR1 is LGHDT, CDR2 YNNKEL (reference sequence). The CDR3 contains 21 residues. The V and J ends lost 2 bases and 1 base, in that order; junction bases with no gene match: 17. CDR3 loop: CASSQPPADRLVRSGANVLTF. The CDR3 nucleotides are TGTGCCAGCAGCCAACCCCCTGCGGACAGGTTAGTCCGGTCTGGGGCCAACGTCCTGACTTTC.

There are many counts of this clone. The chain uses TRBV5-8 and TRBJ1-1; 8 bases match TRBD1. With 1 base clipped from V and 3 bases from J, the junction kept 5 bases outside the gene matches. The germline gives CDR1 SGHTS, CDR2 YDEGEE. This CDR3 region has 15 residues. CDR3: CASSLYQGADTEAFF. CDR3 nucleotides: TGTGCCAGCAGCTTGTATCAGGGGGCCGACACTGAAGCTTTCTTT.

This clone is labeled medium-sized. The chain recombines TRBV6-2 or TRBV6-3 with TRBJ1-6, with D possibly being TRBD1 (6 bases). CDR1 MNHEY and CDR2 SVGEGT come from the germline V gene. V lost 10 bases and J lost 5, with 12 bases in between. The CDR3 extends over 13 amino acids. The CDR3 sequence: CATRDNDNSPLHF. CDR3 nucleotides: TGTGCCACCCGGGACAATGATAATTCACCCCTCCACTTT.

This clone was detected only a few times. CDR3 sequence: CASAASTSDFYEQYF. The DNA for the CDR3 is TGTGCCAGCGCGGCTTCTACTAGCGACTTCTACGAGCAGTACTTC. The chain joins TRBV28 to TRBJ2-7, with TRBD2 identical over 7 bases. The junction had 13 bases not matched to a gene; V was cut back by 8 bases and J by 3 bases. From germline, CDR1 is MDHEN and CDR2 SYDVKM. This CDR3 contains 15 residues. The full variable domain, rest sourced from reference TRBV28 and TRBJ2-7, is DVKVTQSSRYLVKRTGEKVFLECVQDMDHENMFWYRQDPGLGLRLIYFSYDVKMKEKGDIPEGYSVSREKKERFSLILESASTNQTSMYLCASAASTSDFYEQYFGPGTRLTVT.

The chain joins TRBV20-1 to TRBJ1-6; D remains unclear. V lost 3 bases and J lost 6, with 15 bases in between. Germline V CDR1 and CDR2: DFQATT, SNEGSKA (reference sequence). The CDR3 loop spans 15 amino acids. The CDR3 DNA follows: TGCAGTGCTAGGCGGGGTGTGTCATTTAATTCACCCCTCCACTTT. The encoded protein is CSARRGVSFNSPLHF.

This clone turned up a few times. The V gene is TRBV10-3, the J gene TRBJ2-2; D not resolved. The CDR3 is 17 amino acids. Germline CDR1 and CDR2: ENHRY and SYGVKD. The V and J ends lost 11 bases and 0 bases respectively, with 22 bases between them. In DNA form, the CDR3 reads TGTGCCGCTATGGCGGTGGCGTACCTAACGAACACCGGGGAGCTGTTTTTT. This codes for CAAMAVAYLTNTGELFF.

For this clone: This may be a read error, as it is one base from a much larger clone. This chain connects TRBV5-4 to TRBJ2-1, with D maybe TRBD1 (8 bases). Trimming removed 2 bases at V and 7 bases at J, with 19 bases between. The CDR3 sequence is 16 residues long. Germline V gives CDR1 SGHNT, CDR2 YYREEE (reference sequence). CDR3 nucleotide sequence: TGTGCCAGCAGCTTTACAGGGGGAGGGGGTGCAAATGAGCAGTTCTTC. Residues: CASSFTGGGGANEQFF.

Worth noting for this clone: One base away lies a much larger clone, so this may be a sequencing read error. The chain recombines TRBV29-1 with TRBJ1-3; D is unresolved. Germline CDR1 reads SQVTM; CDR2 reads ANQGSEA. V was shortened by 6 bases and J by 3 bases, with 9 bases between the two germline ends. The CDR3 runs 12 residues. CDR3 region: CSVDSYGNTIYF. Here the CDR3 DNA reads TGCAGCGTGGATTCTTATGGAAACACCATATATTTT. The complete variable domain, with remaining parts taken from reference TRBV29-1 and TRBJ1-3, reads SAVISQKPSRDICQRGTSLTIQCQVDSQVTMMFWYRQQPGQSLTLIATANQGSEATYESGFVIDKFPISRPNLTFSTLTVSNMSPEDSSIYLCSVDSYGNTIYFGEGSWLTVV.

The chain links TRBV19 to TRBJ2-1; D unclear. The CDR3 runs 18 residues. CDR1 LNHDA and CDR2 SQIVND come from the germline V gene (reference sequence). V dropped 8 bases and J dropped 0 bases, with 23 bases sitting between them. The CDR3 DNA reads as TGTGCCAGTTCGAAAACGCATTCGGCGGTCCTCTCCTACAATGAGCAGTTCTTC. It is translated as CASSKTHSAVLSYNEQFF.

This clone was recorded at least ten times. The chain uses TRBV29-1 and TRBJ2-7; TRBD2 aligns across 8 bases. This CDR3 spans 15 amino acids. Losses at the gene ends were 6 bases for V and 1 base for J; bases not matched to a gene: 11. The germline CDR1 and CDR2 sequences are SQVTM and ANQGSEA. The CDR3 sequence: CSVLPTSGPSYEQYF. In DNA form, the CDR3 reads TGCAGCGTACTACCCACTAGCGGACCATCCTACGAGCAGTACTTC.

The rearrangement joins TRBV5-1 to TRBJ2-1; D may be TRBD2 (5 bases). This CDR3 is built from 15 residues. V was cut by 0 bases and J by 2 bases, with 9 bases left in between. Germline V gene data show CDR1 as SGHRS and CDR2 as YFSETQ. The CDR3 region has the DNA TGCGCCAGCAGCTTGGACACCGGGACCTACAATGAGCAGTTCTTC. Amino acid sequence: CASSLDTGTYNEQFF. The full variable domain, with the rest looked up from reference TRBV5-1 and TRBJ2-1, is KAGVTQTPRYLIKTRGQQVTLSCSPISGHRSVSWYQQTPGQGLQFLFEYFSETQRNKGNFPGRFSGRQFSNSRSEMNVSTLELGDSALYLCASSLDTGTYNEQFFGPGTRLTVL.

In nucleotides, the CDR3 is TGTGCCAGCAGCTACCCGGGAGAAGGAAACGAGCAGTACTTC. Protein product: CASSYPGEGNEQYF. The chain links TRBV6-2 or TRBV6-3 to TRBJ2-7; the D gene is possibly TRBD2 (6 bases). The germline V and J ends were trimmed by 6 bases and 5 bases, with 17 bases remaining between them. The germline CDR1 and CDR2 sequences are MNHEY and SVGEGT. This CDR3 has 14 residues.

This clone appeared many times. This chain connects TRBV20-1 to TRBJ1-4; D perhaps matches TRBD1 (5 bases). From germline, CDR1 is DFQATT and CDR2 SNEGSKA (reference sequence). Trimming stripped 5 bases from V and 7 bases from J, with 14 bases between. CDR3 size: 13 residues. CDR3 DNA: TGCAGTGCTTTCAAGGCCGGGACTGAAAAACTGTTTTTT. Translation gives CSAFKAGTEKLFF.